This T cell receptor (beta chain) was recovered during a study of T-cell memory formation after mild COVID-19. Study at large: TCR clustering was largely donor specific.

From 5'RACE with constant-segment primers came TCR alpha and TCR beta cDNA libraries that carried sample barcodes and UMIs. Using its own MiXCR run on the 5' RACE reads, TCRdb lists one record per CDR3 protein. Here the sample spans just under 550,000 distinct CDR3 sequences, roughly 22% being singletons. V lost 6 bases to trimming and J lost 7 bases; unmatched junction nucleotides: 4. The CDR3 is made up of 14 amino acids. Germline V gene lookup returns CDR1 MNHEY and CDR2 SVGEGT. This chain uses TRBV6-2 or TRBV6-3 with TRBJ2-2; 11 bases match TRBD2. This clonotype was sampled from an adult woman who had mild COVID-19 (a few samples of this study predate the infection). Cell type and time point are not known. Sequenced sample: PBMCs or a T cell subset sorted from them (not recorded which). CDR3 region: CASRLAGESGELFF. DNA of the CDR3: TGTGCCAGCAGACTAGCGGGAGAGAGCGGGGAGCTGTTTTTT.